This T cell receptor (beta chain) was captured in a study of blood T cell repertoires in COVID-19 (dated by TCRdb to about 2020). In terms of the full investigation: The collaborator samples originated in the United States, Italy and Spain and spanned the acute and convalescent phases of COVID-19. Samples came from the ongoing ImmuneRACE study (first 160 participants) plus 1,254 subjects from 6 global collaborators. A de-identified subject ID, COVID-19 status, age in years and sex were almost always included in the sample metadata. The repertoires were released in a freely available public database meant as a resource for research on the immune response to SARS-CoV-2. Deeply sampled blood TCRbeta repertoires from subjects exposed to, actively infected with, or recovered from COVID-19 were included in the dataset. The material from the prospective study consisted of cDNA or gDNA derived from T cells, B-cell-depleted T cells, or PBMCs. Where HLA class I and class II types were available, the types were taken from metadata supplied by the sample provider, not from assay-based typing. What the research found in general, with its limitations: How much clinical and demographic metadata was included differed by source and by participant, and the metadata was provided uncurated.

Note on this clone: This receptor's antigen is unknown. Base qualities are not recorded, but no much larger clone differs from it by a single base.

TCRbeta CDR3 regions were amplified from genomic DNA by means of the immunoSEQ Assay, a bias-controlled multiplex PCR. Regarding the original processing steps: Nucleated cell counts per sample were estimated from amplification of reference gene primers within the assay. To quantify the absolute abundance of each unique TCRbeta CDR3 rearrangement, sequence reads were collapsed and filtered. For each sample, productive Simpson clonality was calculated as the square root of Simpson's diversity index across productive rearrangements. TCRdb provides this immuneACCESS table in a form limited to in-frame rearrangements. Some clones are lacking; in checked studies, under half of them reflect an unresolved V gene, and why the rest are absent is not known. V and J calls and clone size are copied from that table; D and trimming were computed from the DNA. The sample table lists 250,000 to 300,000 clones, more than 80% of them with a count of one. Jointly, the top ten make up roughly 1.1% of the sample.

Enrolling through a virtual design, the prospective study's participants ranged in age from about 18 to 89 years and lived across more than 20 United States geographic areas. In the prospective study, participants were assigned to cohorts based on the clinical history participants reported in a screening survey and a study questionnaire. For ImmuneRACE Cohort 3, a participant was defined as recovered based on two consecutive negative NP/OP PCR tests, clearance by a healthcare professional, or resolution of symptoms. In the prospective study, whole blood, serum and a nasopharyngeal or oropharyngeal swab were collected from each participant by mobile phlebotomists. Prospective study participants could optionally give additional blood draws and questionnaires over an approximately two-month period. Before DNA extraction, blood samples from the prospective study were shipped at room temperature or frozen.

As encoded in the germline V gene, CDR1 is MDHEN while CDR2 is SYDVKM. After removal of 2 bases from V and 3 bases from J, the junction retains 5 bases not matched to a gene. The CDR3 has 15 amino acids, counting the end cysteine and phenylalanine. The retained sequence is limited to the CDR3, 45 bases, with the frame set at the first base. Sequenced material: PBMCs or T cells enriched from blood (not recorded which). This chain is built from TRBV28 and TRBJ2-3; TRBD1 matches 7 bases in the middle. The origin of this receptor is a woman aged 25 to 45 who had recovered from COVID-19. The sequence in DNA is TGTGCCAGCAGTTTAGAGGGGGCTTGGACAGATACGCAGTATTTT. It encodes CASSLEGAWTDTQYF.